This T cell receptor beta chain originates from a study of blood T cell repertoires in COVID-19. Generated by immunoSEQ multiplex PCR, the TCRdb table keeps only in-frame clones and is missing some. The profile covers under 250,000 clones, with around nine tenths appearing a single time and over 0.8% taken by the ten largest. Germline V gene lookup returns CDR1 SGHRS and CDR2 YFSETQ. The CDR3 extends over 13 amino acids. V was shortened by 5 bases and J by 7 bases, with 16 bases between the two germline ends. This chain uses TRBV5-1 with TRBJ2-7; D call uncertain. The sequenced sample consisted of peripheral blood. This sequence originates from a man aged 25-45 years with COVID-19, enrolled during active disease. The CDR3 nucleotides read TGCGCCAGCAGAATAGGCGGTTTGTTAGAGCAGTACTTC. This gives the protein CASRIGGLLEQYF.